This entry lists 8 T cell receptor beta chains sequenced from one sample in a study of cytomegalovirus exposure and HLA in healthy donors. PCR amplification relied on 60 Vbeta primers (plus 13 Jbeta primers). TCRdb keeps only in-frame clones here, not all; method: immunoSEQ multiplex PCR. Among 160,000 or so clones listed, roughly 72% were seen once. Sequenced input: PBMCs. Receptor source: a woman in her thirties or forties in good health and CMV-seronegative.

The V gene is TRBV5-6, the J gene TRBJ2-1; the D gene is possibly TRBD2 (6 bases). V lost 5 bases to trimming and J lost 0 bases, with 12 bases between them. CDR1 and CDR2 (germline): SGHDT, YYEEEE. The CDR3 runs 15 residues. CDR3 amino acids: CASRQEGGSYNEQFF. The CDR3 DNA reads as TGTGCCAGCAGACAGGAGGGAGGCTCCTACAATGAGCAGTTCTTC. Filled out from reference TRBV5-6 and TRBJ2-1, the complete variable domain reads DAGVTQSPTHLIKTRGQQVTLRCSPKSGHDTVSWYQQALGQGPQFIFQYYEEEERQRGNFPDRFSGHQFPNYSSELNVNALLLGDSALYLCASRQEGGSYNEQFFGPGTRLTVL.

The rearrangement links TRBV5-1 to TRBJ2-5; weak D call: TRBD1 (6 bases). Per germline, CDR1 SGHRS and CDR2 YFSETQ. The V end lost 0 bases, the J end lost 5 bases, and 14 bases lay between the germline ends. This CDR3 is built from 15 residues. DNA of the CDR3: TGCGCCAGCAGCTTGGCCGGAACAGGGAGCGAGACCCAGTACTTC. This gives the protein CASSLAGTGSETQYF.

The J gene is TRBJ2-1, the V gene TRBV27, with D possibly being TRBD2 (6 bases). Per germline, CDR1 MNHEY and CDR2 SMNVEV (reference sequence). Trimming removed 8 bases at V and 3 bases at J, with 14 bases between. The length of the CDR3 is 14 residues. This CDR3 reads CASAGGLGYNEQFF. In nucleotides, the CDR3 is TGTGCCAGCGCCGGGGGACTGGGCTACAATGAGCAGTTCTTC.

The chain carries TRBV30 and TRBJ1-5; 7 nucleotides align to TRBD1. The J segment lost 4 bases and the V segment lost 5 bases, leaving 11 bases of the junction unmatched. The CDR3 length is 15 residues. Germline CDR1 reads GTSNPN; CDR2 reads SVGIG (reference sequence). In nucleotides, the CDR3 is TGTGCCTGGGGCCCCCCGGACAGGTTTAATCAGCCCCAGCATTTT. Its translation is CAWGPPDRFNQPQHF. Together with reference TRBV30 and TRBJ1-5, the CDR3 gives the full variable domain: SQTIHQWPATLVQPVGSPLSLECTVEGTSNPNLYWYRQAAGRGLQLLFYSVGIGQISSEVPQNLSASRPQDRQFILSSKKLLLSDSGFYLCAWGPPDRFNQPQHFGDGTRLSIL.

The chain is built from TRBV20-1 and TRBJ2-7, with 7 bases that match TRBD1. The CDR3 totals 11 residues. Germline lookup yields CDR1 DFQATT and CDR2 SNEGSKA (reference sequence). J lost 11 bases, V lost 3 bases, and 7 bases had no gene match. The CDR3, as DNA: TGCAGTGCTAGTGGAAAAGGGGGCGAGTACTTC. Its protein product is CSASGKGGEYF.

This clone was found once. Other nucleotide sequences from this sample produce the same CDR3. This sequence joins TRBV2 and TRBJ1-4, with TRBD1 identical over 7 bases. The germline V gene has CDR1 SNHLY and CDR2 FYNNEI. Unmatched junction bases numbered 3, after V lost 4 bases and J lost 4 bases. The CDR3 length is 14 residues. The CDR3 bases are TGTGCCAGCAGTGGACAGGGTGGTAATGAAAAACTGTTTTTT. Translating gives CASSGQGGNEKLFF.

The V and J genes are TRBV27 and TRBJ2-2; 8 nucleotides align to TRBD2. V dropped 2 bases and J dropped 7; count of bases not matched to a gene: 9. The germline V gene has CDR1 MNHEY and CDR2 SMNVEV (reference sequence). This CDR3 has 16 amino acids. The CDR3 DNA follows: TGTGCCAGCAGTTTAAGGTCCAGCGGGGGAAACGGGGAGCTGTTTTTT. Translation: CASSLRSSGGNGELFF.

V is TRBV11-1 and J is TRBJ1-1, with TRBD1 identical over 12 bases. With V trimmed by 5 bases and J by 5 bases, 6 bases remained unmatched. CDR1 SGHAT and CDR2 FQDESV come from the germline V gene (reference sequence). The CDR3 runs 15 residues. CDR3 DNA: TGTGCCAGCAGCCCGGGACAGGGGGCGGAAACTGAAGCTTTCTTT. Amino acid sequence: CASSPGQGAETEAFF.